This entry concerns a single TCR beta chain. The sample originates from a study of blood T cell repertoires in COVID-19. The CDR3 totals 14 residues. Germline V gene sequence: CDR1 MNHEY, CDR2 SVGAGI. V gave up 4 bases and J gave up 1 base, with 8 bases separating them. Profiling relied on immunoSEQ multiplex PCR, and the TCRdb table lists in-frame clones only, not all of them. In the table there are about 33,000 clones, around 88% of which are singletons. The source of this sequence is a human donor in a cohort sampled during active COVID-19. The sequenced sample consisted of peripheral blood. V usage is TRBV6-5 and J usage is TRBJ1-5, with a tentative D call TRBD1 (6 bases). CDR3 coding DNA: TGTGCCAGCAGTTTGAGGGGGAGCAATCAGCCCCAGCATTTT. This sequence encodes CASSLRGSNQPQHF.